Presented here are 20 T cell receptor beta chains from one specimen sequenced in a study of PD-1 blockade in classical Hodgkin lymphoma. Following autologous stem cell transplantation, relapse occurred in every patient, and exposure to brentuximab vedotin varied. The table came from immunoSEQ multiplex PCR; TCRdb's copy has only in-frame clones and leaves some out. The sample contains approximately 58,000 clones, about 91% of which appear only once. The sequencing here drew on peripheral blood mononuclear cells (PBMCs), taken before the second cycle of nivolumab. The receptors stem from a human donor with classical Hodgkin lymphoma.

The chain carries TRBV25-1 and TRBJ2-3, with D unresolved. V gave up 7 bases and J gave up 0 bases, with 11 bases separating them. CDR3 size: 14 residues. Germline values: CDR1 MGHDK, CDR2 SYGVNS. CDR3 loop: CASTPSLSTDTQYF. For the CDR3, the DNA is TGTGCCAGCACCCCCTCGCTTAGCACAGATACGCAGTATTTT.

V gene TRBV4-1 combines with J gene TRBJ1-4; D is unclear. In germline, CDR1 is MGHRA, CDR2 YSYEKL. The CDR3 is 17 amino acids. V was clipped by 3 bases and J by 1 base, with 15 bases between them. For the CDR3, the DNA is TGCGCCAGCAGCCAGACTTTCCCCCCTGGAACTAATGAAAAACTGTTTTTT. This translates into CASSQTFPPGTNEKLFF.

The chain combines TRBV27 with TRBJ1-1; a weak D match, TRBD1 (5 bases). Trimming took off 2 bases at V and 6 bases at J, with 13 bases between the two ends. Germline CDR1 and CDR2: MNHEY and SMNVEV (reference sequence). The CDR3 is made up of 14 amino acids. In nucleotides, the CDR3 is TGTGCCAGCAGTTTAATGGGACCTGGCGCTGAAGCTTTCTTT. This translates into CASSLMGPGAEAFF.

This clone was seen a few times. Within the sample, other DNA sequences also encode this same CDR3. The chain combines TRBV9 with TRBJ2-2; D is undetermined. Germline CDR1 reads SGDLS; CDR2 reads YYNGEE. This CDR3 is 16 amino acids long. The V end lost 3 bases, the J end lost 0 bases, and 12 bases lay between the germline ends. The CDR3 region is CASSDGQRTNTGELFF. CDR3 in DNA: TGTGCCAGCAGCGATGGGCAGAGAACGAACACCGGGGAGCTGTTTTTT.

V is TRBV5-1 and J is TRBJ2-7; 9 positions match TRBD1. V was clipped by 4 bases and J by 0 bases; unmatched bases: 2. This CDR3 spans 14 amino acids. CDR1 and CDR2 from the germline V gene are SGHRS and YFSETQ. The CDR3 region is CASSPTGGSYEQYF. CDR3 coding DNA: TGCGCCAGCAGCCCGACAGGGGGCTCCTACGAGCAGTACTTC. The full variable domain, completed using reference TRBV5-1 and TRBJ2-7, is KAGVTQTPRYLIKTRGQQVTLSCSPISGHRSVSWYQQTPGQGLQFLFEYFSETQRNKGNFPGRFSGRQFSNSRSEMNVSTLELGDSALYLCASSPTGGSYEQYFGPGTRLTVT.

This clone was seen just once. The CDR3 nucleotides are TGTGCCAGCACCCTCGGTGTGGACCTTAACTATGGCTACACCTTC. Translating it yields CASTLGVDLNYGYTF. The chain is built from TRBV6-6 and TRBJ1-2, with unresolved D. CDR3 size: 15 residues. CDR1 and CDR2 (germline): MNHNY, SVGAGI (reference sequence). Trimming left V 7 bases short and J 1 base short, with 16 bases between.

The V gene is TRBV2, the J gene TRBJ2-1; TRBD2 matches 8 bases. V lost 6 bases, J lost 8 bases, and 9 bases stayed unmatched. This CDR3 is built from 14 residues. Germline V gives CDR1 SNHLY, CDR2 FYNNEI. In DNA form, the CDR3 reads TGTGCCAGCAGCGCCGGGGGGGCCCTATATGAGCAGTTCTTC. Translated: CASSAGGALYEQFF.

This sequence joins TRBV2 and TRBJ2-2; D gene ambiguous. V shed 9 bases and J shed 5 bases, with 19 bases lying between them. CDR3 length: 15 amino acids. CDR1 is SNHLY and CDR2 is FYNNEI in the germline V gene. The CDR3 DNA follows: TGTGCCAGTAGGACCGAATCCTTCGTGACCGGGGAGCTGTTTTTT. It encodes CASRTESFVTGELFF.

V gene TRBV7-9 combines with J gene TRBJ2-2; the D gene is possibly TRBD2 (5 bases). The length of the CDR3 is 15 residues. Deletions cut 6 bases from V and 5 bases from J, with 16 bases between. Germline assignment: CDR1 SEHNR and CDR2 FQNEAQ (reference sequence). CDR3 DNA sequence: TGTGCCAGCAGTTTGGTGGGAGTAGGTACCGGGGAGCTGTTTTTT. Translation: CASSLVGVGTGELFF.

The chain's CDR3 is CAWTAAHGYTF. The CDR3 coding sequence is TGTGCCTGGACTGCGGCTCATGGCTACACCTTC. The chain carries TRBV30 and TRBJ1-2, with no clear D. This CDR3 has 11 amino acids. From germline, CDR1 is GTSNPN and CDR2 SVGIG (reference sequence). Between the trimmed V and J ends, which lost 4 bases and 6 bases, there was a span of 9 bases.

The V call is TRBV5-1, the J call TRBJ1-2, with a tentative D call TRBD1 (5 bases). The length of the CDR3 is 14 residues. CDR1 and CDR2 (germline): SGHRS, YFSETQ. The V gene lost 0 bases and the J gene lost 5 bases, with 11 bases spanning the gap. DNA of the CDR3: TGCGCCAGCAGCTTGGAAGGGGTTCGGTATGGCTACACCTTC. Protein product: CASSLEGVRYGYTF. The whole variable domain, filled in from reference TRBV5-1 and TRBJ1-2, reads KAGVTQTPRYLIKTRGQQVTLSCSPISGHRSVSWYQQTPGQGLQFLFEYFSETQRNKGNFPGRFSGRQFSNSRSEMNVSTLELGDSALYLCASSLEGVRYGYTFGSGTRLTVV.

This clone was seen once. The chain is built from TRBV12-5 and TRBJ2-7; no reliable D call. V was clipped by 6 bases and J by 3 bases, with 12 bases between them. The CDR3 sequence is 13 residues long. Per germline, CDR1 LGHNT and CDR2 FRNRAP. CDR3 bases: TGTGCTAGTGGCGCGGAAAATAACTACGAGCAGTACTTC. It codes for CASGAENNYEQYF.

This chain connects TRBV5-1 to TRBJ1-6; unclear D gene. V lost 0 bases, J lost 4 bases, and 11 bases lay in between. The CDR3 contains 16 residues. Germline V lookup: CDR1 SGHRS, CDR2 YFSETQ. CDR3 region: CASSLDSFPYNSPLHF. As DNA, the CDR3 is TGCGCCAGCAGCTTGGACAGCTTTCCATATAATTCACCCCTCCACTTT.

This rearrangement joins TRBV5-1 to TRBJ2-7; perhaps TRBD2 as D (6 bases). Deletions cut 7 bases from V and 4 bases from J, with 9 bases between. Germline V gene data show CDR1 as SGHRS and CDR2 as YFSETQ. The CDR3 runs 11 residues. CDR3 bases: TGCGCCAGCCGCGGAGGGTACGAGCAGTACTTC. Its translation is CASRGGYEQYF.

This chain links TRBV7-9 with TRBJ2-7; D is tentatively TRBD1 or TRBD2 (6 bases each). In germline, CDR1 is SEHNR, CDR2 FQNEAQ (reference sequence). The CDR3 runs to 15 residues. Trimming cost V 3 bases and J 1 base, with 13 bases left between them. This CDR3 reads CASSFGGPSSYEQYF. For the CDR3, the DNA is TGTGCCAGCAGCTTCGGGGGCCCCTCGTCCTACGAGCAGTACTTC.

The chain couples TRBV14 to TRBJ1-2, with D possibly matching TRBD1 (5 bases). Germline-derived CDR1 and CDR2 are SGHDN and FVKESK. This CDR3 contains 16 residues. V lost 0 bases and J 6 bases, leaving 17 bases between the germline ends. CDR3 sequence: CASSQDPGRGIHGYTF. The DNA of the CDR3 is TGTGCCAGCAGCCAAGATCCGGGACGGGGGATCCATGGCTACACCTTC.

The genes are TRBV4-1 and TRBJ2-6; 13 nucleotides agree with TRBD2. J was trimmed by 0 bases and V by 8 bases; bases with no gene match: 13. The CDR3 has 20 amino acids. Looked up from germline, CDR1 is MGHRA and CDR2 is YSYEKL. CDR3 nucleotide sequence: TGCGCCAGCGCCACGGGACTAGCGGGACGTCCTTTCTCTGGGGCCAACGTCCTGACTTTC. This gives the protein CASATGLAGRPFSGANVLTF.

The chain links TRBV27 to TRBJ2-1; TRBD1 matches at 7 bases. Germline assignment: CDR1 MNHEY and CDR2 SMNVEV (reference sequence). With 2 bases clipped from V and 2 bases from J, the junction kept 6 bases outside the gene matches. The length of the CDR3 is 16 residues. The CDR3 protein is CASSLRGPRAYNEQFF. In DNA form, the CDR3 reads TGTGCCAGCAGTTTAAGGGGGCCTAGGGCCTACAATGAGCAGTTCTTC.

CDR3 region: CASSWGLRTGEASGTYNEQFF. In DNA, the CDR3 is TGTGCCAGCAGTTGGGGGCTCCGGACAGGGGAGGCTAGCGGGACGTACAATGAGCAGTTCTTC. The chain has TRBV28 and TRBJ2-1; D is perhaps TRBD1 or TRBD2 (9 bases each). V lost 4 bases to trimming and J lost 4 bases, with 32 bases between them. This CDR3 spans 21 amino acids. The germline CDR1 and CDR2 sequences are MDHEN and SYDVKM.

This clone is labeled as medium-sized. The chain recombines TRBV4-3 with TRBJ2-1; 14 bases fit TRBD2. The CDR3 runs to 15 residues. V lost 5 bases and J lost 7; bases outside the gene matches: 4. Germline CDR1 and CDR2: LGHNA and YSLEER. The CDR3 nucleotides read TGCGCCAGCAGCGACGGGACTAGCGGGGGAAATGAGCAGTTCTTC. Translated: CASSDGTSGGNEQFF.